What follows are 32 T cell receptor beta chains derived from one specimen sequenced in a study of blood T cell repertoires in COVID-19. Clones were sequenced by immunoSEQ multiplex PCR, and TCRdb holds only the in-frame ones, with some missing. The repertoire holds hundreds of thousands of clones, with roughly 89% as singletons. The sample consisted of peripheral blood. Source of these receptors: a woman aged 18-29 years who had recovered from COVID-19.

This chain connects TRBV4-3 to TRBJ2-2; TRBD1 is a possible D gene (6 bases). Trimming cost V 1 base and J 5 bases, with 11 bases left between them. The germline CDR1 and CDR2 sequences are LGHNA and YSLEER. CDR3 size: 15 residues. The CDR3 protein is CASSQGTARTGELFF. The CDR3 nucleotides read TGCGCCAGCAGCCAAGGGACAGCACGGACCGGGGAGCTGTTTTTT.

The CDR3 bases are TGTGCCAGCTCACCGGACAGGAACTATGGCTACACCTTC. Amino acid sequence: CASSPDRNYGYTF. The chain couples TRBV18 to TRBJ1-2; 7 nucleotides match TRBD1. Germline CDR1 and CDR2: KGHSH and LQKENI. Trimming took 3 bases from V and 2 from J; bases not matched to a gene: 0. There are 13 residues in the CDR3.

Concerning this clone: This specimen includes other DNA sequences encoding the same CDR3. The chain uses TRBV29-1 and TRBJ2-5; 12 nucleotides match TRBD2. This CDR3 contains 12 residues. Unmatched junction bases numbered 1, after V lost 6 bases and J lost 5 bases. Germline lookup yields CDR1 SQVTM and CDR2 ANQGSEA. The CDR3 DNA follows: TGCAGCGTGCTAGCGGGAGGGGAGACCCAGTACTTC. Translated: CSVLAGGETQYF.

This chain uses TRBV4-3 with TRBJ2-1; TRBD2 matches 7 bases. Germline V CDR1 and CDR2: LGHNA, YSLEER. J was trimmed by 7 bases and V by 4 bases; bases with no gene match: 1. The CDR3 totals 12 residues. CDR3 amino acids: CASSRGSNEQFF. The DNA for the CDR3 is TGCGCCAGCAGCCGCGGGAGTAATGAGCAGTTCTTC.

The chain joins TRBV29-1 to TRBJ2-5; 7 positions match TRBD1. The CDR3 spans 14 residues. Germline loops: CDR1 SQVTM, CDR2 ANQGSEA. V was pared by 3 bases and J by 4 bases, with 8 bases of the junction left unmatched. The CDR3 reads CSVDTGVAAETQYF. DNA of the CDR3: TGCAGCGTTGATACAGGGGTGGCTGCAGAGACCCAGTACTTC.

The V and J genes are TRBV19 and TRBJ1-4, with 9 bases matching TRBD1. With V trimmed by 6 bases and J by 8 bases, 13 bases remained unmatched. This CDR3 spans 16 amino acids. Germline values: CDR1 LNHDA, CDR2 SQIVND (reference sequence). The chain's CDR3 is CASSSVMGTGYEKLFF. CDR3 nucleotide sequence: TGTGCCAGTAGCAGCGTTATGGGGACAGGGTACGAAAAACTGTTTTTT.

The CDR3 coding sequence is TGCAGCGTGGCCTGGTCTGCGGGAGGGCTCCAAGAGACCCAGTACTTC. Amino acid sequence: CSVAWSAGGLQETQYF. The chain combines TRBV29-1 with TRBJ2-5, with 9 bases aligning to TRBD2. This CDR3 has 16 residues. The V and J ends lost 6 bases and 1 base, in that order; junction bases with no gene match: 12. Per the germline V gene, CDR1 is SQVTM and CDR2 is ANQGSEA.

V and J are TRBV6-4 and TRBJ1-1, with 7 bases that match TRBD1. The CDR3 loop spans 14 amino acids. Trimming cost V 7 bases and J 5 bases; bases outside gene matches: 10. Germline values: CDR1 MRHNA, CDR2 SNTAGT. The CDR3 DNA reads TGTGCCAGCAAGTTGGACAGGCTTGCTACTGAAGCTTTCTTT. Protein product: CASKLDRLATEAFF.

The chain is built from TRBV10-3 and TRBJ2-5; 9 nucleotides agree with TRBD1. The CDR3 has 17 amino acids. The ends lost 5 bases at V and 5 bases at J; junction bases unmatched: 15. Looked up from germline, CDR1 is ENHRY and CDR2 is SYGVKD. The CDR3 reads CAISPSPGTGSRETQYF. The DNA for the CDR3 is TGTGCCATCAGTCCCTCCCCCGGGACAGGGAGCAGGGAGACCCAGTACTTC.

This clone occurred once. The chain uses TRBV24-1 and TRBJ1-2, with a tentative D call TRBD1 (5 bases). This CDR3 is built from 15 residues. The ends were cut back, 6 bases at V and 4 bases at J, with 17 bases in the middle. Germline-derived CDR1 and CDR2 are KGHDR and SFDVKD. In DNA form, the CDR3 reads TGTGCCACCAGTTTTAAGATTAGGGGTTCCTATGGCTACACCTTC. As protein: CATSFKIRGSYGYTF.

This sequence joins TRBV27 and TRBJ1-2, with a tentative D call TRBD1 (6 bases). The length of the CDR3 is 14 residues. V was clipped by 7 bases and J by 3 bases, with 15 bases between them. Germline V lookup: CDR1 MNHEY, CDR2 SMNVEV (reference sequence). The CDR3 nucleotides are TGTGCCAGCACTCGAAAAAGGGGGTACTATGGCTACACCTTC. It yields the protein CASTRKRGYYGYTF.

The gene calls are TRBV25-1 and TRBJ2-1; TRBD2 aligns across 8 bases. V lost 8 bases to trimming and J lost 6 bases; unmatched junction nucleotides: 15. The CDR3 is made up of 16 amino acids. The germline gives CDR1 MGHDK, CDR2 SYGVNS. This CDR3 reads CASRRTGGPFGNEQFF. The CDR3 DNA sequence: TGTGCCAGCCGCCGCACGGGAGGGCCTTTTGGCAATGAGCAGTTCTTC. Using reference TRBV25-1 and TRBJ2-1 for the parts outside the CDR3, the full variable domain is EADIYQTPRYLVIGTGKKITLECSQTMGHDKMYWYQQDPGMELHLIHYSYGVNSTEKGDLSSESTVSRIRTEHFPLTLESARPSHTSQYLCASRRTGGPFGNEQFFGPGTRLTVL.

The chain has TRBV4-1 and TRBJ2-1, with 8 bases that match TRBD2. Trimming cost V 0 bases and J 2 bases; bases outside gene matches: 3. Germline V gene lookup returns CDR1 MGHRA and CDR2 YSYEKL. This CDR3 has 16 amino acids. This CDR3 reads CASSQDSGGTYNEQFF. CDR3 bases: TGCGCCAGCAGCCAAGATTCGGGGGGGACCTACAATGAGCAGTTCTTC.

Of note for this clone: This CDR3 is also generated by other DNA sequences in the sample. The chain couples TRBV11-2 to TRBJ2-3; D unresolved. This CDR3 is built from 12 residues. Germline V gene lookup returns CDR1 SGHAT and CDR2 FQNNGV. Trimming took 5 bases from V and 6 from J, leaving 9 bases between them. Written as DNA, the CDR3 is TGTGCCAGCAGCCCGACCAGGGATACGCAGTATTTT. Its protein product is CASSPTRDTQYF.

In DNA form, the CDR3 reads TGTGCCAGTAGTATAGGTCCATCCGAGACCCAGTACTTC. It yields the protein CASSIGPSETQYF. V is TRBV19 and J is TRBJ2-5; D is unresolved. The CDR3 runs 13 residues. The germline V gene has CDR1 LNHDA and CDR2 SQIVND (reference sequence). The V and J ends lost 1 base and 5 bases respectively, with 8 bases between them.

The rearrangement joins TRBV5-6 to TRBJ2-7; D is possibly TRBD2 (5 bases). CDR1 and CDR2 from the germline V gene are SGHDT and YYEEEE. The CDR3 has 16 residues. Trimming took 0 bases from V and 5 from J, leaving 18 bases between them. The CDR3 spells CASSLASGSIWDEQYV. For the CDR3, the DNA is TGTGCCAGCAGCTTGGCGTCTGGGAGTATATGGGACGAGCAGTACGTC.

The chain carries TRBV29-1 and TRBJ1-1, with D tentatively TRBD1 (6 bases). V gave up 4 bases and J gave up 6 bases, with 21 bases separating them. The CDR3 loop spans 15 amino acids. CDR1 is SQVTM and CDR2 is ANQGSEA in the germline V gene. CDR3 in DNA: TGCAGCGTTGGGGTTTCTTACAGGGCACCGCCTGAAGCTTTCTTT. Protein sequence: CSVGVSYRAPPEAFF.

The chain links TRBV15 to TRBJ2-1, with 7 nucleotides matching TRBD2. J was trimmed by 5 bases and V by 4 bases; bases with no gene match: 5. The CDR3 covers 14 residues. Germline V gene data show CDR1 as LNHNV and CDR2 as YYDKDF (reference sequence). The CDR3 is CATSTGLVDNEQFF. The CDR3 DNA sequence: TGTGCCACCAGCACAGGACTAGTCGACAATGAGCAGTTCTTC.

The chain employs TRBV24-1 and TRBJ2-3, with TRBD2 matching over 10 bases. The CDR3 totals 17 residues. CDR1 is KGHDR and CDR2 is SFDVKD in the germline V gene. J gave up 0 bases and V 3 bases, and 5 bases lay outside the gene matches. The CDR3 here is CATSDARTSGSTDTQYF. CDR3 sequence (DNA): TGTGCCACCAGTGATGCCCGGACTAGCGGTAGCACAGATACGCAGTATTTT.

The chain carries TRBV18 and TRBJ1-6, with D possibly TRBD1 on 5 matching bases. V lost 6 bases and J lost 5, with 11 bases in between. This CDR3 has 14 residues. Per germline, CDR1 KGHSH and CDR2 LQKENI. CDR3 nucleotides: TGTGCCAGCTCTCCCGACAGAAATAATTCACCCCTCCACTTT. As protein: CASSPDRNNSPLHF.

The chain is built from TRBV19 and TRBJ2-6, with TRBD2 matching over 12 bases. V shed 3 bases and J 4 bases; nucleotides not matched to a gene: 10. From germline, CDR1 is LNHDA and CDR2 SQIVND (reference sequence). CDR3 length equals 19 residues. This chain's CDR3 is CASSIRTSGRSGGANVLTF. In nucleotides, the CDR3 is TGTGCCAGTAGTATCAGAACTAGCGGGAGGTCGGGCGGGGCCAACGTCCTGACTTTC.

This clone was detected only once. CDR3 sequence: CASALIDRAFYGYTF. CDR3 bases: TGTGCCAGCGCGCTAATAGACAGGGCTTTCTATGGCTACACCTTC. The genes are TRBV5-4 and TRBJ1-2; 7 bases align to TRBD1. This CDR3 spans 15 amino acids. Unmatched junction bases numbered 13, after V lost 7 bases and J lost 4 bases. Germline-derived CDR1 and CDR2 are SGHNT and YYREEE (reference sequence).

The chain employs TRBV9 and TRBJ2-2; a possible D gene is TRBD1 (6 bases). Germline CDR1 SGDLS, CDR2 YYNGEE. The CDR3 has 15 amino acids. The ends were cut back, 3 bases at V and 3 bases at J, with 12 bases in the middle. CDR3 residues: CASSASGQYTGELFF. The CDR3 DNA reads as TGTGCCAGCAGCGCCAGTGGACAGTACACCGGGGAGCTGTTTTTT.

This chain uses TRBV13 with TRBJ2-3; a weak D match, TRBD2 (6 bases). The CDR3 runs 15 residues. Germline-derived CDR1 and CDR2 are PRHDT and FYEKMQ (reference sequence). V was pared by 3 bases and J by 2 bases, with 12 bases between. This chain's CDR3 is CASSLGSGPTDTQYF. The DNA for the CDR3 is TGTGCCAGCAGCTTGGGTAGCGGCCCCACAGATACGCAGTATTTT.

V gene TRBV21-1 combines with J gene TRBJ2-7; the table calls TRBD1, which could not be checked here. TRBV21-1 is an annotated pseudogene. The CDR3 covers 16 residues. The CDR3 DNA reads as TGTGCCAGCAGCAAAACCGACCGGGACAGAGTATACGAGCAGTACGTC. Translating it yields CASSKTDRDRVYEQYV.

The gene calls are TRBV29-1 and TRBJ2-5; D remains ambiguous. CDR3 size: 13 residues. Looked up from germline, CDR1 is SQVTM and CDR2 is ANQGSEA. The germline V and J ends were trimmed by 5 bases and 2 bases, with 12 bases remaining between them. The CDR3 region is CSVLRHPQETQYF. The DNA for the CDR3 is TGCAGCGTTCTTAGACACCCACAAGAGACCCAGTACTTC.

The chain employs TRBV19 and TRBJ2-6; D unresolved. The CDR3 has 16 amino acids. CDR1 and CDR2 from the germline V gene are LNHDA and SQIVND (reference sequence). Between the trimmed V and J ends, which lost 3 bases and 4 bases, there was a span of 13 bases. CDR3 nucleotides: TGTGCCAGTAGTATGAGGCTGGCAACCGGGGCCAACGTCCTGACTTTC. Residues: CASSMRLATGANVLTF. Full variable domain (remainder filled in from reference TRBV19 and TRBJ2-6): DGGITQSPKYLFRKEGQNVTLSCEQNLNHDAMYWYRQDPGQGLRLIYYSQIVNDFQKGDIAEGYSVSREKKESFPLTVTSAQKNPTAFYLCASSMRLATGANVLTFGAGSRLTVL.

This chain connects TRBV25-1 to TRBJ1-2, with a possible D match to TRBD1 (5 bases). Germline CDR1 MGHDK, CDR2 SYGVNS. The CDR3 consists of 14 residues. Deletions cut 5 bases from V and 3 bases from J, with 13 bases between. The CDR3 DNA sequence: TGTGCCAGCAGTCCTTCGACAGTGGACTATGGCTACACCTTC. As protein: CASSPSTVDYGYTF.

The chain has TRBV6-5 and TRBJ1-1; 8 bases fit TRBD1. The CDR3 is 14 amino acids. Germline V gives CDR1 MNHEY, CDR2 SVGAGI. The V gene end was trimmed by 6 bases and the J gene end by 2 bases; junction bases not matched to a gene: 5. The CDR3 reads CASSTGQGNTEAFF. CDR3 nucleotides: TGTGCCAGCAGCACCGGACAGGGAAACACTGAAGCTTTCTTT.

The chain uses TRBV27 and TRBJ2-2; 9 bases are a match to TRBD2. The CDR3 is 18 amino acids. Per the germline V gene, CDR1 is MNHEY and CDR2 is SMNVEV (reference sequence). Trimming cost V 6 bases and J 5 bases; bases outside gene matches: 16. CDR3 nucleotide sequence: TGTGCCAGCAGGTCGCGAGGCGGCCTAGCGGGATTTACCGGGGAGCTGTTTTTT. It codes for CASRSRGGLAGFTGELFF.

The chain is built from TRBV3-1 (or the pseudogene TRBV3-2) and TRBJ1-1; TRBD1 matches 9 bases. The CDR3 loop spans 17 amino acids. Unmatched junction bases numbered 7, after V lost 1 base and J lost 1 base. Germline-derived CDR1 and CDR2 are LGHDT and YNNKEL (reference sequence). CDR3 region: CASSQARTGARNTEAFF. The CDR3 coding sequence is TGTGCCAGCAGCCAAGCCCGGACAGGGGCGAGGAACACTGAAGCTTTCTTT.

The genes are TRBV19 and TRBJ2-1; D is possibly TRBD2 (5 bases). Germline V lookup: CDR1 LNHDA, CDR2 SQIVND (reference sequence). This CDR3 region has 13 residues. V lost 3 bases, J lost 6 bases, and 9 bases lay in between. The CDR3 here is CASSITSSNEQFF. The CDR3 DNA sequence: TGTGCCAGTAGTATTACTAGTTCCAATGAGCAGTTCTTC.